The subject of this entry is one T cell receptor beta chain. The CDR3 runs 15 residues. V lost 5 bases, J lost 4 bases, and 7 bases stayed unmatched. The V gene's germline CDR1 is ENHRY and CDR2 SYGVKD. These data belong to a study of blood T cell repertoires in COVID-19. Study details: Italy, Spain and the United States were the sources of the convalescent and acute COVID-19 samples.

Using immunoSEQ multiplex PCR, the repertoire was profiled, and TCRdb retains in-frame clones only, with some absent. The sample carries under 130,000 clones, roughly 80% recorded once. The chain couples TRBV10-3 to TRBJ2-7; 11 bases align to TRBD1. The TCR originated in a woman of 80 years or more with acute or convalescent COVID-19. The sample taken for sequencing was peripheral blood. CDR3 sequence: CAISPGQGAIYEQYF. As DNA, the CDR3 is TGTGCCATCAGTCCCGGACAGGGGGCGATTTACGAGCAGTACTTC.